This entry concerns a single TCR beta chain. Trimming took off 2 bases at V and 1 base at J, with 6 bases between the two ends. This CDR3 has 13 residues. In germline, CDR1 is SGHNT, CDR2 YYREEE (reference sequence). The sample comes from a study of shared clonotypes between healthy human individuals. CD4+ cells were split into CD45RA+ naive and CD45RA-negative memory subsets. Some 29,000 T cell genomes (around 190 ng DNA) went into each sorted-subset replicate. TCRdb keeps only in-frame clones here, not all; method: immunoSEQ multiplex PCR. The data hold about 180,000 clones, with just under 95% observed a single time.

Sequencing input: naive CD4+ T cells sorted from blood. Subset in this sample: CD45RA+ positively selected. V gene TRBV5-4 combines with J gene TRBJ1-1, with D possibly TRBD1 on 5 matching bases. This sequence originates from a woman aged 30 to 39 in good health. CDR3: CASSFGQNTEAFF. The CDR3 nucleotides are TGTGCCAGCAGCTTCGGACAGAACACTGAAGCTTTCTTT.